This TCR beta chain was captured in a study of shared clonotypes between healthy human individuals (TCRdb year 2020). Turning to the overall study: A few men and two women, aged 18 to 49 years, made up the cohort. Per donor, three plates each were used for CD4 naive and CD4 memory, two for CD8 naive, and one for CD8 memory. Libraries were prepared and TCR repertoires were sequenced by different laboratories using diverse techniques, in order to increase sequencing depth and limit assay-specific biases. Between about 0.85 and 9.5 billion PBMCs per donor were obtained by leukapheresis. Blood TCR repertoires of five healthy adults were deeply sequenced to estimate repertoire size and the extent of clonotype sharing between individuals.

Donors were healthy HIV-negative adults with no recently reported acute infections or vaccinations. Only Caucasian adults living in Nashville, Tennessee, USA were represented among the donors. CD4+ T cells were enriched through magnetic negative selection, after which naive cells were positively selected on CD45RA and the remaining negative fraction served as the memory subset. After blood collection by leukapheresis, PBMCs were isolated using Ficoll-Histopaque density gradient centrifugation and then cryopreserved in the vapor phase of liquid nitrogen. Analytical flow cytometry was used to check the purity and quantity of each magnetically sorted T cell population. Genomic DNA was isolated from each sorted fraction and quantified by UV absorbance on a Nanodrop 2000c. Using the deep immunoSEQ assay, multiplex PCR amplified TCR CDR3 regions from genomic DNA. For each cell subset, the extracted genomic DNA was distributed evenly across all wells of several immunoSEQ 96-well plates, and each plate served as one replicate. For sorted subsets, each replicate PCR was loaded with about 0.2 ug genomic DNA, equivalent to about 33,000 T cell genomes. Purified libraries were measured with a Qubit 3.0 fluorometer, size-checked on a Bioanalyzer 2100, and measured again with the KAPA Library Quantification kit. Every immunoSEQ 96-well plate was sequenced on a dedicated single-read 150-cycle Illumina NextSeq 550 flow cell. The published analysis was carried out like this. Because only junctional sequences without quality scores were contained in the immunoSEQ output, filtering matching that applied to full-length reads could not be performed. Sequences were annotated with PyIR, a Python wrapper for IgBLAST v1.9, using IMGT germline references to assign V/J genes and CDR3. Reads with weak V/J assignments (E-value above 1e-6), missing CDR3, stop codons, out-of-frame junctions, or ambiguous translated residues were removed. V3J clonotypes were defined as sequences sharing an identical inferred V gene, J gene, and CDR3 amino acid sequence. Percentage overlap between repertoires was computed as shared unique clonotypes divided by the size of the smaller repertoire. Repertoire richness was assessed with RTK rarefaction, the Chao1 estimator, and Recon v2.1 estimates of unobserved clonotypes. OLGA was used to compute generation probabilities for all TCRbeta clonotypes that the gDNA method yielded from a handful of donors. TCRdb stores this immuneACCESS table with in-frame sequences only. Part of the clones is absent; in the studies checked, under half of the shortfall reflects unresolved V genes, and no reason is known for the rest. Clonal size and the V and J genes are those of that table, whereas D and trimming came from the DNA. The sample yields about 1 million clones; around 76% were counted once. The ten largest account for 1.4% of the sample.

The investigation overall reported the following: Naive subsets generally had larger estimated clonotype richness than memory subsets. Because the study included a small number of donors, the genetic and exposure-history diversity represented was limited. Sampling was limited to blood, and TCR repertoires in tissue likely differ from TCR repertoires in blood. Even with the large sequencing depth, rarefaction of the sorted-subset datasets indicated that sequencing was incomplete. Pairwise subsampling indicated that sequencing depth was expected to affect the degree of clonotype sharing among donors. Clonotypes shared by all four sorted-subset donors showed higher generation probabilities than non-shared clonotypes. Sharing across a few donors was observed for roughly 5.4% of naive CD4, around 3.5% of naive CD8, 2% to 2.5% of memory CD4, and roughly 0.43% of memory CD8 clonotypes.

To note about this clone: The specificity of this receptor is unknown. Within one base of it there is no much larger clone, and no base qualities were kept. Other DNA variants within this sample encode the same CDR3.

The CDR3 spans 15 residues, from the cysteine through the phenylalanine. Only the CDR3 DNA stays, 45 bases, in frame from base 1. CDR1 SGHTA and CDR2 FQGNSA were looked up in the germline V gene. Trimmed from V: 5 bases; trimmed from J: 2 bases; junction bases lacking a gene match: 8. The TCR originated in a man aged 18-30 years in good health. The chain employs TRBV7-2 and TRBJ2-7, with 8 bases matching TRBD2. The sequencing sample was made of memory CD4+ T cells sorted from blood. This specimen's cell subset or site label, interpreted: CD45RA-negative fraction. The CDR3 loop reads CASSLGTSGTYEQYF. The nucleotides are TGTGCCAGCAGCCTAGGTACTAGCGGCACCTACGAGCAGTACTTC.